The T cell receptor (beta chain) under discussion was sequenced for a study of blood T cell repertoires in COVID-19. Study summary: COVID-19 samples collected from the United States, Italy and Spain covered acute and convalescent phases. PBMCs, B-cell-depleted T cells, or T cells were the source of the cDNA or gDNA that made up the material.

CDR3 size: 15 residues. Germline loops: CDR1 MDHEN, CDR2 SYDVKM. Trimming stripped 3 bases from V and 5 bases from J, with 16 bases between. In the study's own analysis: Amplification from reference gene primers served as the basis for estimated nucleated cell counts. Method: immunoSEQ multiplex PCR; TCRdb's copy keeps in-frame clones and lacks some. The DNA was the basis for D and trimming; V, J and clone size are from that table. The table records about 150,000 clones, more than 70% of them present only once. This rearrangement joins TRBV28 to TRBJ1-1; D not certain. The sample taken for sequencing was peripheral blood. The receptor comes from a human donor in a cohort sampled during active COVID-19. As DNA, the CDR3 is TGTGCCAGCAGTTTCTTTGGGCGCTGGCAGACTGAAGCTTTCTTT. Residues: CASSFFGRWQTEAFF.